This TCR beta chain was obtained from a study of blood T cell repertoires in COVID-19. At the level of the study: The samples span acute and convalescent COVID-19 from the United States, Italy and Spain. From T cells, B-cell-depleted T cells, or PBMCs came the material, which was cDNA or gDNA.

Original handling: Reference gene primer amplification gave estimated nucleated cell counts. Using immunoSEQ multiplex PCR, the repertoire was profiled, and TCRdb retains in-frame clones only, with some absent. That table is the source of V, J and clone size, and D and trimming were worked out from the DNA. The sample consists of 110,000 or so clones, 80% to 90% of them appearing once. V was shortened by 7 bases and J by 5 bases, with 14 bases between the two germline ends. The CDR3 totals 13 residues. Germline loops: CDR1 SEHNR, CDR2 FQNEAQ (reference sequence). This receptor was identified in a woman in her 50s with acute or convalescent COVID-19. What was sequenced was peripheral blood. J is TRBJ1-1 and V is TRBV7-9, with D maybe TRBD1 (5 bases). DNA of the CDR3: TGTGCCAGCATCCATCCGGGGGGGACTGAAGCTTTCTTT. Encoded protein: CASIHPGGTEAFF.